Listed here are 7 T cell receptor beta chains from one sample, sequenced in a study of blood T cell repertoires in COVID-19. The repertoire was sequenced with immunoSEQ multiplex PCR; TCRdb's copy has only in-frame clones and lacks some. The sample has roughly 300,000 clones, 90% seen once. Source material: PBMCs or T cells enriched from blood (not recorded which). Receptors originate from a woman in her twenties or thirties who had recovered from COVID-19.

Worth noting for this clone: At one end, the junction sequence differs from germline, possibly due to a read error. The V and J genes are TRBV9 and TRBJ1-4; D is ambiguous. CDR1 and CDR2 (germline): SGDLS, YYNGEE. This CDR3 is 13 amino acids long. This chain's CDR3 is CASSVGHLQKTVF. The CDR3 region has the DNA TGTGCCAGCAGCGTAGGACACTTGCAGAAAACTGTTTTT.

The J gene is TRBJ2-7, the V gene TRBV5-6; a possible D gene is TRBD1 (5 bases). Germline CDR1 is SGHDT and CDR2 is YYEEEE. This CDR3 is built from 17 residues. V dropped 4 bases and J dropped 3 bases, with 23 bases sitting between them. The chain's CDR3 is CASSPLRLQGSSYEQYF. In nucleotides, the CDR3 is TGTGCCAGCAGCCCCCTTCGCCTCCAGGGTAGTAGCTACGAGCAGTACTTC.

The genes are TRBV11-3 and TRBJ2-1, with D hard to call. Per the germline V gene, CDR1 is SGHNT and CDR2 is YENEEA. CDR3 length: 14 amino acids. V was pared by 3 bases and J by 5 bases, with 11 bases between. CDR3 loop: CASSLSPTHNEQFF. In nucleotides, the CDR3 is TGTGCCAGCAGCTTGTCTCCGACACACAATGAGCAGTTCTTC.

The chain employs TRBV6-5 and TRBJ1-5, with a weak D call TRBD1 (5 bases). The CDR3 sequence is 14 residues long. With 5 bases removed from V and 2 bases from J, the gap between germline ends came to 10 bases. CDR1 and CDR2 (germline): MNHEY, SVGAGI. The CDR3 DNA sequence: TGTGCCAGCAGTAGCTGGGGGGGCAATCAGCCCCAGCATTTT. Its translation is CASSSWGGNQPQHF.

V usage is TRBV30 and J usage is TRBJ2-7, with a weak D call TRBD2 (5 bases). CDR1 and CDR2 from the germline V gene are GTSNPN and SVGIG (reference sequence). The CDR3 is 13 residues long. V was pared by 1 base and J by 4 bases, with 11 bases between. Here the CDR3 reads CAWSGGSGYEQYF. For the CDR3, the DNA is TGTGCCTGGAGTGGTGGGAGTGGGTACGAGCAGTACTTC.

On this clone: The sample holds other DNA sequences that translate to the same CDR3. The rearrangement uses TRBV28 and TRBJ1-5, with D hard to call. CDR3 length: 11 residues. Germline-derived CDR1 and CDR2 are MDHEN and SYDVKM. V dropped 5 bases and J dropped 4 bases, with 3 bases sitting between them. CDR3 sequence reads: CASSLNQPQHF. DNA of the CDR3: TGTGCCAGCAGTCTGAATCAGCCCCAGCATTTT. The full variable domain, with the rest looked up from reference TRBV28 and TRBJ1-5, is DVKVTQSSRYLVKRTGEKVFLECVQDMDHENMFWYRQDPGLGLRLIYFSYDVKMKEKGDIPEGYSVSREKKERFSLILESASTNQTSMYLCASSLNQPQHFGDGTRLSIL.

The chain combines TRBV19 with TRBJ1-1; D possibly corresponds to TRBD1 (6 bases). In germline, CDR1 is LNHDA, CDR2 SQIVND (reference sequence). Trimming removed 7 bases from V and 8 bases from J, with 23 bases in between. This CDR3 contains 15 residues. The CDR3 loop is CASNAGGSSGTEAFF. The CDR3 DNA sequence: TGTGCCAGTAACGCGGGGGGATCGTCGGGGACAGAAGCTTTCTTT.